The source of this T cell receptor beta chain is a study of shared clonotypes between healthy human individuals. Study results and caveats: Relative to memory subsets, naive subsets generally showed larger estimated richness. Researchers sampled blood only, noting tissue repertoires likely differ.

The table lists this clone with a count of one. Its antigen is unidentified. Some clones are missing from TCRdb's copy, which holds only in-frame ones; the method was immunoSEQ multiplex PCR. The data hold about 2.3 million clones, with 85% to 95% observed a single time. The germline V and J ends were trimmed by 5 bases and 1 base, with 17 bases remaining between them. The CDR3 runs 16 residues. Germline V gene data show CDR1 as SEHNR and CDR2 as FQNEAQ (reference sequence). The sequenced sample consisted of naive CD4+ T cells from PBMCs. Subset given: CD45RA+ positively selected. V and J are TRBV7-9 and TRBJ1-1; D gene uncertain. This receptor was taken from a young man in good health. Some clones in this sample may be carry-over from other donors' samples. CDR3 loop: CASSAHPGGKNTEAFF. CDR3 coding DNA: TGTGCCAGCAGCGCCCACCCCGGAGGGAAGAACACTGAAGCTTTCTTT.